These 12 T cell receptor beta chains came from one sample sequenced in a study of T cell responses to AZD1222 COVID-19 vaccine. Generated by immunoSEQ multiplex PCR, the TCRdb table keeps only in-frame clones and is missing some. The sample shows about 150,000 clones, 70% to 90% of them seen only once. Sequences were derived from peripheral blood, sampled 28 days after the second AZD1222 dose. The receptors come from an adult who received the AZD1222 COVID-19 vaccine.

The chain combines TRBV29-1 with TRBJ1-2, with D hard to call. V was trimmed by 7 bases and J by 6 bases, leaving 12 bases between them. Germline V CDR1 and CDR2: SQVTM, ANQGSEA. The CDR3 sequence is 11 residues long. DNA for the CDR3: TGCAGCGCGAAGATCGCAAATGGCTACACCTTC. This gives the protein CSAKIANGYTF.

This chain links TRBV5-6 with TRBJ2-6; perhaps TRBD1 as D (6 bases). CDR1 is SGHDT, CDR2 YYEEEE, per germline. V was shortened by 4 bases and J by 3 bases, with 8 bases between the two germline ends. This CDR3 is 14 amino acids long. DNA for the CDR3: TGTGCCAGCAGCCCAGGGGTTGGGGCCAACGTCCTGACTTTC. This encodes CASSPGVGANVLTF.

V is TRBV7-9 and J is TRBJ1-2; a weak D match, TRBD1 (5 bases). The CDR3 has 15 amino acids. V gave up 4 bases and J gave up 0 bases, with 12 bases separating them. The germline gives CDR1 SEHNR, CDR2 FQNEAQ (reference sequence). CDR3 protein: CASSWAAGSNYGYTF. CDR3 nucleotides: TGTGCCAGCAGCTGGGCAGCAGGGTCTAACTATGGCTACACCTTC.

The V and J genes are TRBV4-3 and TRBJ1-2, with D hard to call. The germline V gene has CDR1 LGHNA and CDR2 YSLEER. Deletions cut 0 bases from V and 6 bases from J, with 11 bases between. The CDR3 is made up of 14 amino acids. The chain's CDR3 is CASSQDSTGDGYTF. The DNA of the CDR3 is TGCGCCAGCAGCCAAGATTCGACGGGTGATGGCTACACCTTC.

The CDR3: CATSRAPDSYNEQFF. As DNA, the CDR3 is TGTGCCACCAGCAGAGCTCCGGACAGCTACAATGAGCAGTTCTTC. The V call is TRBV15, the J call TRBJ2-1, with D possibly TRBD1 on 6 matching bases. The V gene's germline CDR1 is LNHNV and CDR2 YYDKDF (reference sequence). Trimming removed 1 base at V and 3 bases at J, with 10 bases between. The length of the CDR3 is 15 residues.

V gene TRBV27 combines with J gene TRBJ1-4; 7 bases map to TRBD1. The CDR3 contains 14 residues. V trimming: 7 bases; J trimming: 2 bases; junction bases outside the gene matches: 4. Germline lookup yields CDR1 MNHEY and CDR2 SMNVEV (reference sequence). The CDR3 DNA is TGTGCCAGCAAGCCGACAGGGACTAATGAAAAACTGTTTTTT. Protein product: CASKPTGTNEKLFF.

The count of this clone is one. The chain employs TRBV5-4 and TRBJ2-5; tentatively, D is TRBD2 (6 bases). The CDR3 has 13 residues. V was pared by 5 bases and J by 5 bases, with 13 bases between. In germline, CDR1 is SGHNT, CDR2 YYREEE (reference sequence). CDR3 in amino acids: CASRAGAGETQYF. The DNA for the CDR3 is TGTGCCAGCAGGGCCGGGGCGGGGGAGACCCAGTACTTC.

The V gene is TRBV28, the J gene TRBJ2-7, with TRBD1 matching over 8 bases. Germline CDR1 is MDHEN and CDR2 is SYDVKM. CDR3 size: 15 residues. With 8 bases clipped from V and 4 bases from J, the junction kept 13 bases outside the gene matches. CDR3 nucleotides: TGTGCCAGCCGGAGGACCCGGGACAGGTATTACGAGCAGTACTTC. It is translated as CASRRTRDRYYEQYF.

The chain carries TRBV12-3 or TRBV12-4 and TRBJ2-7; 10 bases map to TRBD1. J gave up 3 bases and V 4 bases, and 0 bases lay outside the gene matches. The CDR3 covers 13 residues. CDR3 coding DNA: TGTGCCAGCAGTTGGGACAGGGGCTACGAGCAGTACTTC. It translates to CASSWDRGYEQYF.

The gene calls are TRBV5-4 and TRBJ2-3; D is perhaps TRBD1 or TRBD2 (5 bases each). Looked up from germline, CDR1 is SGHNT and CDR2 is YYREEE (reference sequence). V lost 4 bases and J 2 bases, leaving 11 bases between the germline ends. The CDR3 runs 14 residues. CDR3 sequence: CASSPGTNTDTQYF. The CDR3 DNA sequence: TGTGCCAGCAGCCCGGGGACCAACACAGATACGCAGTATTTT. Full variable domain (rest looked up from reference TRBV5-4 and TRBJ2-3): ETGVTQSPTHLIKTRGQQVTLRCSSQSGHNTVSWYQQALGQGPQFIFQYYREEENGRGNFPPRFSGLQFPNYSSELNVNALELDDSALYLCASSPGTNTDTQYFGPGTRLTVL.

The V and J genes are TRBV5-6 and TRBJ2-5, with no clear D. V lost 5 bases and J lost 0, with 8 bases in between. CDR1 SGHDT and CDR2 YYEEEE come from the germline V gene. This CDR3 contains 13 residues. The chain's CDR3 is CASSKTYQETQYF. Written as DNA, the CDR3 is TGTGCCAGCAGTAAAACGTACCAAGAGACCCAGTACTTC.

This chain connects TRBV5-5 to TRBJ2-7, with 9 bases fitting TRBD1. V was pared by 0 bases and J by 2 bases, with 3 bases of the junction left unmatched. CDR3 size: 15 residues. The V gene's germline CDR1 is SGHKS and CDR2 YYEKEE (reference sequence). The CDR3 DNA reads as TGTGCCAGCAGCTTGGGCCGGGACAGGGCCTACGAGCAGTACTTC. Its protein product is CASSLGRDRAYEQYF.